Following are 23 T cell receptor beta chains from one sample sequenced in a study of PD-1 blockade in classical Hodgkin lymphoma. Measured with immunoSEQ multiplex PCR; TCRdb has only the in-frame clones, and not every one. This repertoire shows tens of thousands of clones, roughly 93% found once; its top ten account for about 2.6%. The time point was: newly diagnosed, previously untreated cHL patient sample. The sequenced sample consisted of peripheral blood mononuclear cells (PBMCs). The receptors derive from a human donor with classical Hodgkin lymphoma.

V and J are TRBV11-2 and TRBJ1-3; 9 nucleotides match TRBD1. Germline trimming cut 7 bases from V and 0 bases from J; bases unmatched to any gene: 7. In germline, CDR1 is SGHAT, CDR2 FQNNGV. CDR3 length: 16 residues. The CDR3 loop is CASTHRGLTSGNTIYF. CDR3 coding DNA: TGTGCCAGCACCCACAGGGGGCTAACCTCTGGAAACACCATATATTTT. Based on the CDR3 plus reference TRBV11-2 and TRBJ1-3, the full variable domain is EAGVAQSPRYKIIEKRQSVAFWCNPISGHATLYWYQQILGQGPKLLIQFQNNGVVDDSQLPKDRFSAERLKGVDSTLKIQPAKLEDSAVYLCASTHRGLTSGNTIYFGEGSWLTVV.

J is TRBJ2-2 and V is TRBV18, with no clear D. The CDR3 runs 16 residues. V was pared by 2 bases and J by 4 bases, with 14 bases between. Per the germline V gene, CDR1 is KGHSH and CDR2 is LQKENI. The CDR3 nucleotides are TGTGCCAGCTCACCATTCGGGCAGCTCTCCACCGGGGAGCTGTTTTTT. Translated: CASSPFGQLSTGELFF.

V is TRBV4-2 and J is TRBJ2-1, with 9 positions matching TRBD2. Looked up from germline, CDR1 is LGHNA and CDR2 is YNFKEQ. V shed 4 bases, J shed 4 bases, and the junction held 5 bases outside the gene matches. CDR3 length equals 15 residues. The CDR3 here is CASSPGLADYNEQFF. The CDR3 region has the DNA TGTGCCAGCAGCCCGGGACTAGCAGATTACAATGAGCAGTTCTTC.

This clone was seen a single time. The chain uses TRBV10-3 and TRBJ1-2; 7 positions match TRBD1. Germline assignment: CDR1 ENHRY and CDR2 SYGVKD. Germline trimming cut 6 bases from V and 0 bases from J; bases unmatched to any gene: 4. This CDR3 has 14 residues. CDR3 DNA: TGTGCCATCAGGGACAGGTTAGCTAACTATGGCTACACCTTC. This encodes CAIRDRLANYGYTF.

The V call is TRBV2, the J call TRBJ1-2; D gene uncertain. Trimming shortened V by 3 bases and J by 2 bases, and 10 bases separated the two germline ends. The CDR3 length is 14 residues. Germline assignment: CDR1 SNHLY and CDR2 FYNNEI. The CDR3 DNA follows: TGTGCCAGCAGTGATAGGGCAGTCAACTATGGCTACACCTTC. Translating gives CASSDRAVNYGYTF.

This rearrangement joins TRBV27 to TRBJ2-3; possibly TRBD2 for D (6 bases). Germline CDR1 is MNHEY and CDR2 is SMNVEV (reference sequence). This CDR3 is built from 17 residues. V lost 2 bases and J 1 base, leaving 16 bases between the germline ends. The CDR3 sequence is CASSLRLVRRGTDTQYF. In DNA, the CDR3 is TGTGCCAGCAGTTTAAGGTTGGTTCGGAGGGGCACAGATACGCAGTATTTT.

This chain connects TRBV21-1 to TRBJ2-2; TRBD2, the table's D call, was not compared with the DNA. TRBV21-1 is a documented pseudogene. The CDR3 length is 12 residues. The CDR3 loop is CASSNYTGELFF. CDR3 DNA: TGTGCCAGCAGCAACTACACCGGGGAGCTGTTTTTT.

The sample holds one count of this clone. The chain links TRBV7-2 to TRBJ2-5; a possible D gene is TRBD1 (5 bases). The V and J ends lost 2 bases and 4 bases respectively, with 8 bases between them. There are 13 residues in the CDR3. The V gene's germline CDR1 is SGHTA and CDR2 FQGNSA. CDR3 coding DNA: TGTGCCAGCAGCTTAAGGGGCCCAGAGACCCAGTACTTC. Its translation is CASSLRGPETQYF.

The rearrangement uses TRBV19 and TRBJ1-4; D not resolved. The CDR3 is made up of 14 amino acids. Trimming took off 3 bases at V and 0 bases at J, with 5 bases between the two ends. The germline V gene has CDR1 LNHDA and CDR2 SQIVND (reference sequence). The CDR3 spells CASSIEPTNEKLFF. The CDR3 DNA sequence: TGTGCCAGTAGTATCGAGCCAACTAATGAAAAACTGTTTTTT.

The chain recombines TRBV2 with TRBJ2-2, with TRBD2 matching 10 bases. V lost 6 bases and J lost 5; bases outside the gene matches: 18. The CDR3 spans 19 residues. CDR1 and CDR2 (germline): SNHLY, FYNNEI. The CDR3 bases are TGTGCCAGCAGGTACAGGGGAGGCCTAGCGGGAGTCGGGACCGGGGAGCTGTTTTTT. Translated, it gives CASRYRGGLAGVGTGELFF.

This chain uses TRBV6-5 with TRBJ1-6; TRBD1 matches 7 bases. Germline CDR1 MNHEY, CDR2 SVGAGI. This CDR3 is built from 14 residues. The junction had 9 bases not matched to a gene; V was cut back by 0 bases and J by 16 bases. The CDR3 bases are TGTGCCAGCAGTTACTCAGGGGGCCAATCTACACTCCACTTT. Its protein product is CASSYSGGQSTLHF.

The rearrangement joins TRBV9 to TRBJ1-4, with D possibly matching TRBD1 (6 bases). Germline V lookup: CDR1 SGDLS, CDR2 YYNGEE. The V end was cut by 1 base, the J end by 4 bases, with 11 bases between. This CDR3 region has 15 residues. CDR3 region: CASSVQGSGNEKLFF. The CDR3 bases are TGTGCCAGCAGCGTACAGGGGTCGGGTAATGAAAAACTGTTTTTT.

J is TRBJ2-1 and V is TRBV19, with 10 nucleotides matching TRBD1. V dropped 6 bases and J dropped 6; count of bases not matched to a gene: 5. CDR1 and CDR2 (germline): LNHDA, SQIVND (reference sequence). The CDR3 runs to 14 residues. The CDR3 region has the DNA TGTGCCAGTAGGGGGACAGGGGTAGGCAATGAGCAGTTCTTC. It specifies CASRGTGVGNEQFF.

The CDR3 reads CASSGGLAGGGGSPDTQYF. Written as DNA, the CDR3 is TGTGCCAGCAGTGGCGGACTAGCGGGAGGGGGTGGGTCCCCAGATACGCAGTATTTT. The chain recombines TRBV6-1 with TRBJ2-3; 15 positions agree with TRBD2. The J segment lost 4 bases and the V segment lost 4 bases, leaving 12 bases of the junction unmatched. Germline CDR1 MNHNS, CDR2 SASEGT. The CDR3 totals 19 residues.

V is TRBV29-1 and J is TRBJ2-7, with 7 nucleotides matching TRBD1. CDR1 is SQVTM, CDR2 ANQGSEA, per germline. V was clipped by 7 bases and J by 0 bases; unmatched bases: 6. CDR3 length: 13 amino acids. CDR3 residues: CSASRGSSYEQYF. CDR3 bases: TGCAGCGCTTCCAGGGGGAGCTCCTACGAGCAGTACTTC.

This chain uses TRBV7-2 with TRBJ1-6, with a possible D match to TRBD1 (5 bases). Germline V gene sequence: CDR1 SGHTA, CDR2 FQGNSA. The CDR3 consists of 16 residues. Trimming took 5 bases from V and 10 from J, leaving 21 bases between them. The CDR3 DNA is TGTGCCAGCAGCGCGATACAGAGGGGCGCAGGGTCACCCCTCCACTTT. Amino acid sequence: CASSAIQRGAGSPLHF.

The rearrangement joins TRBV12-5 to TRBJ2-7; a possible D gene is TRBD1 (6 bases). CDR1 is LGHNT and CDR2 is FRNRAP in the germline V gene. Trimming took off 3 bases at V and 7 bases at J, with 16 bases between the two ends. This CDR3 has 14 amino acids. CDR3 bases: TGTGCTAGTGGTTTCCTCGACAGGCCCCTGGAGCAGTACTTC. It codes for CASGFLDRPLEQYF.

In its sample, this clone was seen once. The chain links TRBV9 to TRBJ1-1; possibly TRBD1 for D (5 bases). The length of the CDR3 is 15 residues. V lost 0 bases and J 0 bases, leaving 9 bases between the germline ends. CDR1 and CDR2 from the germline V gene are SGDLS and YYNGEE. DNA of the CDR3: TGTGCCAGCAGCGTAGGACAGATAATGAACACTGAAGCTTTCTTT. This encodes CASSVGQIMNTEAFF.

This clone was observed once. V gene TRBV5-4 combines with J gene TRBJ1-4, with D possibly matching TRBD1 (5 bases). There are 15 residues in the CDR3. Germline CDR1 is SGHNT and CDR2 is YYREEE (reference sequence). Between the trimmed V and J ends, which lost 0 bases and 4 bases, there was a span of 10 bases. CDR3 sequence reads: CASSLEVGLNEKLFF. The CDR3 DNA is TGTGCCAGCAGCTTGGAGGTGGGGCTTAATGAAAAACTGTTTTTT.

The rearrangement joins TRBV7-2 to TRBJ1-1; the D is unclear. V was trimmed by 2 bases and J by 4 bases, leaving 8 bases between them. CDR1 and CDR2 (germline): SGHTA, FQGNSA. The CDR3 has 13 amino acids. The CDR3 spells CASSLRGSTEAFF. Written as DNA, the CDR3 is TGTGCCAGCAGCTTACGTGGGTCCACTGAAGCTTTCTTT.

V usage is TRBV19 and J usage is TRBJ1-1; tentative D call: TRBD1 (5 bases). The V gene's germline CDR1 is LNHDA and CDR2 SQIVND (reference sequence). The V end lost 5 bases, the J end lost 1 base, and 11 bases lay between the germline ends. CDR3 length: 14 amino acids. The CDR3 DNA reads TGTGCCAGTAGTGAGGGACGGCCGAACACTGAAGCTTTCTTT. Translated: CASSEGRPNTEAFF.

The chain recombines TRBV19 with TRBJ1-1, with unresolved D. Trimming removed 6 bases at V and 5 bases at J, with 19 bases between. Germline lookup yields CDR1 LNHDA and CDR2 SQIVND (reference sequence). There are 15 residues in the CDR3. The CDR3 loop is CASSPPGRRGTEAFF. The CDR3 DNA sequence: TGTGCCAGTAGCCCCCCCGGGAGGAGAGGGACTGAAGCTTTCTTT.

Of note for this clone: An end of the junction differs from the germline gene, which may be a read error. The chain employs TRBV5-4 and TRBJ1-1; TRBD1 aligns across 9 bases. The CDR3 length is 12 residues. CDR1 and CDR2 from the germline V gene are SGHNT and YYREEE (reference sequence). This chain's CDR3 is CASSSGQGWARF. In DNA form, the CDR3 reads TGTGCCAGCAGCTCGGGACAGGGATGGGCCCGATTT.